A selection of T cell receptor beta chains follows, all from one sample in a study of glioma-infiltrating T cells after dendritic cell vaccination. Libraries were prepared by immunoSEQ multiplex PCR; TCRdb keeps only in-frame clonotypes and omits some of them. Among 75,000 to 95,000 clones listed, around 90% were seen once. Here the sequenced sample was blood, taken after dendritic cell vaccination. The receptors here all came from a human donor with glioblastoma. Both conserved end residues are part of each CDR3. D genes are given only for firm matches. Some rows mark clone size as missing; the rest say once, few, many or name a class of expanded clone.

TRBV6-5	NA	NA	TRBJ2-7	CASSQGLSYEQYF	TGTGCCAGCAGTCAGGGGCTATCCTACGAGCAGTACTTC
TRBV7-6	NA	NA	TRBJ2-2	CASQSTGRGELFF	TGTGCCAGCCAAAGCACAGGGCGCGGGGAGCTGTTTTTT
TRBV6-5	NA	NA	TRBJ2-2	CASSLHRAGELFF	TGTGCCAGCAGTCTTCACAGAGCCGGGGAGCTGTTTTTT
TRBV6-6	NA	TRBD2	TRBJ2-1	CASSPTAGAGEQFF	TGTGCCAGCAGCCCCACGGCGGGAGCGGGCGAGCAGTTCTTC
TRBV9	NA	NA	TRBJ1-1	CASRGRTNTEAFF	TGTGCCAGCAGGGGGAGAACCAACACTGAAGCTTTCTTT
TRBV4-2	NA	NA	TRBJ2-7	CASSQGPGIADSYEQYF	TGTGCCAGCAGCCAAGGGCCCGGAATAGCGGATTCCTACGAGCAGTACTTC
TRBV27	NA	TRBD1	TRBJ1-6	CASSNGQGRNSPLHF	TGTGCCAGCAGTAACGGACAGGGGCGGAATTCACCCCTCCACTTT
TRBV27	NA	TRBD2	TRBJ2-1	CASRGTSGYNEQFF	TGTGCCAGCAGAGGGACTAGCGGGTACAATGAGCAGTTCTTC
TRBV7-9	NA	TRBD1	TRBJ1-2	CASSGRDRGVHGYTF	TGTGCCAGCAGCGGCCGGGACAGGGGAGTCCATGGCTACACCTTC
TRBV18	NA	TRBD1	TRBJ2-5	CASSPPGQQETQYF	TGTGCCAGCTCACCCCCGGGACAGCAAGAGACCCAGTACTTC
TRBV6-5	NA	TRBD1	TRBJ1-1	CASTRTGEMNTEAFF	TGTGCCAGCACCCGAACAGGGGAAATGAACACTGAAGCTTTCTTT
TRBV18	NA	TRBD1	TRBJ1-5	CASSPGTGVGQPQHF	TGTGCCAGCTCCCCCGGGACAGGGGTAGGGCAGCCCCAGCATTTT
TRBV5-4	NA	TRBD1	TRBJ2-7	CASSKTGGYEQYF	TGTGCCAGCAGCAAGACAGGGGGCTACGAGCAGTACTTC
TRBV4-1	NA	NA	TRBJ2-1	CASSRVDSSSYNEQFF	TGCGCCAGCAGCCGCGTGGACTCAAGCTCCTACAATGAGCAGTTCTTC
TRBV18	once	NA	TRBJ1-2	CASSPIESDYGYTF	TGTGCCAGCTCACCGATCGAGAGTGACTATGGCTACACCTTC
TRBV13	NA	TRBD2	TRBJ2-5	CASSLGGASGAQETQYF	TGTGCCAGCAGCTTAGGAGGAGCTAGCGGGGCCCAAGAGACCCAGTACTTC
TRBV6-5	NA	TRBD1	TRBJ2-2	CATADRGSTGELFF	TGTGCCACCGCCGACAGGGGGAGCACCGGGGAGCTGTTTTTT
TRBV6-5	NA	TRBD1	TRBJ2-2	CASSYSTGEWSGELFF	TGTGCCAGCAGTTACTCGACAGGGGAATGGTCCGGGGAGCTGTTTTTT
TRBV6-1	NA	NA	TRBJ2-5	CASTRGIQGTQYF	TGTGCCAGCACCCGAGGCATCCAAGGGACCCAGTACTTC
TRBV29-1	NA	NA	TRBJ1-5	CSVADRMSNQPQHF	TGCAGCGTTGCTGACAGGATGAGCAATCAGCCCCAGCATTTT
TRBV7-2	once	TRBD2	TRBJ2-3	CASSLVYSGGASEDTQYF	TGTGCCAGCAGCTTAGTGTACAGCGGGGGGGCCTCTGAAGATACGCAGTATTTT
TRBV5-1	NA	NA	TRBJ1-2	CASSPTDYGYTF	TGCGCCAGCAGCCCGACAGACTATGGCTACACCTTC
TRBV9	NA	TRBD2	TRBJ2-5	CASSPTSGGATYEETQYF	TGTGCCAGCAGCCCAACTAGCGGGGGGGCCACATATGAGGAGACCCAGTACTTC
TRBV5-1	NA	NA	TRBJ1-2	CASSLEGLGYGYTF	TGCGCCAGCAGCTTGGAGGGGTTAGGCTATGGCTACACCTTC
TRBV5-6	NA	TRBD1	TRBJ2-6	CASSRTGGLDGANVLTF	TGTGCCAGCAGCCGGACAGGGGGACTGGATGGGGCCAACGTCCTGACTTTC
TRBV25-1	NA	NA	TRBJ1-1	CASSEYKQNTEAFF	TGTGCCAGCAGTGAATATAAGCAGAACACTGAAGCTTTCTTT
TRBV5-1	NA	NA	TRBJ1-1	CASSLVGDTEAFF	TGCGCCAGCAGCTTGGTAGGGGACACTGAAGCTTTCTTT
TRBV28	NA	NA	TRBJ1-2	CASTVLSSIHGYTF	TGTGCCAGCACCGTACTTTCTTCTATTCATGGCTACACCTTC
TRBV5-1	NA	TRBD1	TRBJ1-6	CASSLAPVDRGLISPLHF	TGCGCCAGCAGCTTGGCCCCCGTGGACAGGGGGCTCATTTCACCCCTCCACTTT
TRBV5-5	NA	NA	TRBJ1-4	CASSLANTVGGKLFF	TGTGCCAGCAGCTTGGCCAATACCGTCGGTGGAAAACTGTTTTTT
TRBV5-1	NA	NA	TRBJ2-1	CASSSGGIMDNEQFF	TGCGCCAGCAGTTCTGGGGGGATTATGGACAATGAGCAGTTCTTC
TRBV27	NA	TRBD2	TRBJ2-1	CASRGLAGVGTDEQFF	TGTGCCAGCAGGGGACTAGCGGGAGTGGGGACAGATGAGCAGTTCTTC
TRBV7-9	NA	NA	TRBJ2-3	CASSEASPRGPQDTQYF	TGTGCCAGCAGCGAAGCGAGCCCCCGAGGCCCCCAAGATACGCAGTATTTT
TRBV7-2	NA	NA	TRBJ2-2	CASSSSRVGGTGELFF	TGTGCCAGCAGCTCCTCTAGGGTAGGGGGCACCGGGGAGCTGTTTTTT
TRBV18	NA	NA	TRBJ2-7	CASSPGGRGAEQYF	TGTGCCAGCTCACCTGGAGGCAGGGGGGCCGAGCAGTACTTC
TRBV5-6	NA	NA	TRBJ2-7	CASSLIASALEQYF	TGTGCCAGCAGCTTAATTGCTAGTGCACTCGAGCAGTACTTC
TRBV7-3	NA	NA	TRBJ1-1	CASSPGTTLTEAFF	TGTGCCAGCAGCCCCGGGACTACGCTGACTGAAGCTTTCTTT
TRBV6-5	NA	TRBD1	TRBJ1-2	CASSPKGAWGYGYTF	TGTGCCAGCAGCCCCAAGGGGGCATGGGGCTATGGCTACACCTTC
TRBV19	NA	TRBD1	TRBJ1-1	CASLGQPNTEAFF	TGTGCCAGTTTGGGACAGCCGAACACTGAAGCTTTCTTT
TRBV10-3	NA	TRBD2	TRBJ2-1	CAISESGIERGLTEQFF	TGTGCCATCAGTGAGTCGGGGATTGAGCGGGGGTTGACTGAGCAGTTCTTC
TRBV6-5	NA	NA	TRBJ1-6	CASSEALSSPLHF	TGTGCCAGCAGTGAAGCGCTTAGTTCACCCCTCCACTTT
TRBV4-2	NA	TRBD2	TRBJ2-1	CASSLRTSGASYNEQFF	TGTGCCAGCAGCCTAAGGACTAGCGGGGCATCCTACAATGAGCAGTTCTTC
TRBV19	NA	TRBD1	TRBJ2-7	CASGQKGQSSYEQYF	TGTGCCAGTGGGCAAAAGGGACAGAGCTCCTACGAGCAGTACTTC
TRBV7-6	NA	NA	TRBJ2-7	CASSLGGAGGSYEQYF	TGTGCCAGCAGCTTAGGGGGGGCAGGGGGCTCCTACGAGCAGTACTTC
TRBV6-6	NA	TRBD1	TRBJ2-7	CASSVQGALVYEQYF	TGTGCCAGCAGTGTACAGGGGGCGCTTGTCTACGAGCAGTACTTC
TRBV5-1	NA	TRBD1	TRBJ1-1	CASSFTKQGAKGAEAFF	TGCGCCAGCAGCTTTACAAAACAGGGGGCTAAGGGCGCTGAAGCTTTCTTT
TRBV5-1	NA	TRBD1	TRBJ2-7	CASSPPGQTSSYEQYF	TGCGCCAGCAGCCCTCCGGGACAGACATCCTCCTACGAGCAGTACTTC
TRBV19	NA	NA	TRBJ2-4	CASSIDGVAVLSSIQYF	TGTGCCAGTAGTATCGACGGGGTAGCGGTCCTTTCCAGCATTCAGTACTTC
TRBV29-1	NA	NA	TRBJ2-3	CSVRDTDTQYF	TGCAGCGTCCGGGACACAGATACGCAGTATTTT
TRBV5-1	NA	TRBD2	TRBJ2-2	CASTGLAGSTGELFF	TGCGCCAGCACGGGACTAGCGGGGAGTACGGGGGAGCTGTTTTTT
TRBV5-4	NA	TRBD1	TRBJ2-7	CASSSGQDSYEQYF	TGTGCCAGCAGCTCGGGACAGGACTCCTACGAGCAGTACTTC
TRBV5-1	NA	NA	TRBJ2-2	CASSLSASPPAGELFF	TGCGCCAGCAGCTTATCGGCTAGCCCCCCGGCCGGGGAGCTGTTTTTT
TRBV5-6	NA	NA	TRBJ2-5	CASSLGGKRVIETQYF	TGTGCCAGCAGCTTGGGCGGGAAAAGGGTGATAGAGACCCAGTACTTC
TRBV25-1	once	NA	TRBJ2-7	CASSVSRGYNEQYF	TGTGCCAGCAGTGTCTCTAGGGGCTACAACGAGCAGTACTTC
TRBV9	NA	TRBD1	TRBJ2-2	CASSARTGDTGELFF	TGTGCCAGCAGCGCAAGGACAGGGGACACCGGGGAGCTGTTTTTT
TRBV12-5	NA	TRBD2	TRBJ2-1	CASGLIAGGNYNEQFF	TGTGCTAGTGGTTTAATAGCGGGAGGGAACTACAATGAGCAGTTCTTC
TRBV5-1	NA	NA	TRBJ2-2	CASSSDSSTGELFF	TGCGCCAGCAGCTCTGACAGTTCCACCGGGGAGCTGTTTTTT
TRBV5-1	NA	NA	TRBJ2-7	CASSSGVEQYF	TGCGCCAGCAGTTCGGGGGTCGAGCAGTACTTC